This TCR beta chain derives from a study of blood T cells in healthy people across ages. The study, taken as a whole, reports: Without sorted subsets, naive and antigen-experienced compartments could not be conclusively compared.

Sample donors were healthy Caucasian individuals that came from Russia, aged roughly 6 to 100. In the case of this clonotype: Antigen specificity is unknown.

Using a J-beta primer mix together with a sample-barcoded 5' primer, a second PCR was run for roughly 6 to 11 cycles. TCRdb processed the 5' RACE reads anew with MiXCR; each CDR3 protein has one entry. The sample yields 780,000 or so distinct CDR3 sequences, just under 25% seen once. The germline V gene encodes CDR1 SEHNR and CDR2 FQNEAQ (reference sequence). This CDR3 is built from 16 residues. Trimming pared 1 base from V and 6 bases from J, leaving 19 bases between. A further study also used this sample, focusing on T cells of mothers and their children.

The V call is TRBV7-9, the J call TRBJ2-7, with D unclear. The origin of this receptor is a boy between 5 and 17 years old in good health. Sequences were obtained from blood. This CDR3 reads CASSLDPRIVSPEQYF. The CDR3 DNA is TGTGCCAGCAGCTTAGATCCGCGCATAGTCTCTCCCGAGCAGTACTTC.